Below, one TCR beta chain is given with its context. The antigen is not known. Extracted RNA was reverse transcribed, and the resulting cDNA served as sequencing template. The data were produced by immunoSEQ multiplex PCR, yet TCRdb's version contains in-frame clones alone and is incomplete. The sample carries 120,000 or so clones, 47% recorded once. The entry originates in a study of CD8+ T cells in alopecia areata. The study, taken as a whole, reports: Scalp sample data also include resident alphabeta T cells from normal skin.

The CDR3 sequence is 12 residues long. Trimming left V 4 bases short and J 6 bases short, with 11 bases between. CDR1 is SGHRS, CDR2 YFSETQ, per germline. Input material: NKG2D-low CD8+ T cells sorted from blood. This TCR came from a human donor with alopecia areata. This sequence joins TRBV5-1 and TRBJ2-7, with D perhaps matching TRBD1 (6 bases). The CDR3 nucleotides read TGCGCCAGCAGCACACAGGGCAGCGAGCAGTACTTC. This translates into CASSTQGSEQYF.